This TCR beta chain was found in a study of blood T cell repertoires in COVID-19. V lost 1 base and J lost 4; bases outside the gene matches: 2. Germline values: CDR1 LNHNV, CDR2 YYDKDF (reference sequence). The CDR3 is made up of 15 amino acids. Patients at the Seattle site were enrolled during active infection and followed longitudinally. Clones were read by immunoSEQ multiplex PCR, and TCRdb kept only the in-frame ones, dropping some. The data show 430,000 or so clones, around 90% seen once. The sample taken for sequencing was peripheral blood. The genes are TRBV15 and TRBJ1-5; 9 bases agree with TRBD1. The receptor was derived from a man aged 18 to 29 with COVID-19, enrolled during active disease. The CDR3 loop is CATSRGTGANQPQHF. CDR3 sequence (DNA): TGTGCCACCAGCAGAGGGACAGGGGCTAATCAGCCCCAGCATTTT.